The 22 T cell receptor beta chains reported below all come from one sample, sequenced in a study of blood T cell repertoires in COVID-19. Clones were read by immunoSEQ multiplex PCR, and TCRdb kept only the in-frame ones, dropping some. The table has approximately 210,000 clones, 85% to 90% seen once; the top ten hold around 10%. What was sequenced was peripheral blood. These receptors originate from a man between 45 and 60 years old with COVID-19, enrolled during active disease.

CDR3 coding DNA: TGTGCCAGTAGTCCGGGACAGGGATTTTCGACCTACGAGCAGTACTTC. Its protein product is CASSPGQGFSTYEQYF. The chain recombines TRBV19 with TRBJ2-7, with TRBD1 matching 9 bases. The V and J ends lost 5 bases and 2 bases, in that order; junction bases with no gene match: 10. CDR3 length: 16 amino acids. In germline, CDR1 is LNHDA, CDR2 SQIVND (reference sequence). Filled out from reference TRBV19 and TRBJ2-7, the complete variable domain reads DGGITQSPKYLFRKEGQNVTLSCEQNLNHDAMYWYRQDPGQGLRLIYYSQIVNDFQKGDIAEGYSVSREKKESFPLTVTSAQKNPTAFYLCASSPGQGFSTYEQYFGPGTRLTVT.

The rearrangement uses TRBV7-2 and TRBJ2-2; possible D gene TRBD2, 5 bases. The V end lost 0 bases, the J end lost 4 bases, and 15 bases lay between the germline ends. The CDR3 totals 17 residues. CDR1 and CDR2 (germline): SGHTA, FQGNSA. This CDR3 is CASSLAGSGKLTGELFF. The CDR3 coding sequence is TGTGCCAGCAGCTTAGCGGGGAGCGGCAAGCTCACCGGGGAGCTGTTTTTT.

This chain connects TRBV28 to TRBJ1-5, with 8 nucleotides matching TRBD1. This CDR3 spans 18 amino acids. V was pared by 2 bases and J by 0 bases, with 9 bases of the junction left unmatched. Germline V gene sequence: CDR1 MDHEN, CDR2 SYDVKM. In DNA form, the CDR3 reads TGTGCCAGCAGTTTAAGGGACAGGAGGGGCTATAGCAATCAGCCCCAGCATTTT. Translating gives CASSLRDRRGYSNQPQHF.

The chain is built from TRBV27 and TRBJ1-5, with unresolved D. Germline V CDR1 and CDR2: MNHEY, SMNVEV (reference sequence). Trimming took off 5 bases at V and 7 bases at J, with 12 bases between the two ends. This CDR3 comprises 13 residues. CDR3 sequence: CASSPSVWQPQHF. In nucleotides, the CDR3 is TGTGCCAGCAGTCCCTCGGTTTGGCAGCCCCAGCATTTT.

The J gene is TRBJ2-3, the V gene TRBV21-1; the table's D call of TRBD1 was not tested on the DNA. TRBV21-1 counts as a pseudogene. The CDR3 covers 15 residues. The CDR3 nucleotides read TGTGCCAGCAGGGTTCACAGGGGGCTCACAGATACGCAGTATTTT. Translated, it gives CASRVHRGLTDTQYF.

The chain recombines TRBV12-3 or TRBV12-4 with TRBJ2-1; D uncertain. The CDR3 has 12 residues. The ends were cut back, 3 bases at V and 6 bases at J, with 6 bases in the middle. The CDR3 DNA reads TGTGCCAGCAGTTTTTGGGCCAATGAGCAGTTCTTC. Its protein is CASSFWANEQFF.

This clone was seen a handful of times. This CDR3 is CAISDPTSGNPYEQYF. The DNA of the CDR3 is TGTGCCATCAGTGACCCGACTAGCGGGAACCCCTACGAGCAGTACTTC. The rearrangement uses TRBV10-3 and TRBJ2-7, with 11 bases fitting TRBD2. The CDR3 contains 16 residues. Losses at the gene ends were 3 bases for V and 2 bases for J; bases not matched to a gene: 6. The germline V gene has CDR1 ENHRY and CDR2 SYGVKD.

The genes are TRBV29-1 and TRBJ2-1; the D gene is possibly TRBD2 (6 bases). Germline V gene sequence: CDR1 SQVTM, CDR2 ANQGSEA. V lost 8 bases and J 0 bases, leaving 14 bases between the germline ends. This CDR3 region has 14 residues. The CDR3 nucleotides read TGCAGCTACACCCGGGGGAACTCCTACAATGAGCAGTTCTTC. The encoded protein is CSYTRGNSYNEQFF.

CDR3 region: CASSEASGSADTQYF. For the CDR3, the DNA is TGTGCCAGCAGTGAAGCTAGCGGGAGTGCAGATACGCAGTATTTT. The chain recombines TRBV2 with TRBJ2-3, with 9 bases fitting TRBD2. Germline V gene data show CDR1 as SNHLY and CDR2 as FYNNEI. Losses at the gene ends were 0 bases for V and 4 bases for J; bases not matched to a gene: 2. CDR3 size: 15 residues.

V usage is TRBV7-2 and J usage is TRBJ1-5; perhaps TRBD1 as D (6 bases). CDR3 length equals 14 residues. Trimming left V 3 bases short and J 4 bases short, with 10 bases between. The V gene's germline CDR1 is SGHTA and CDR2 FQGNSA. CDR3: CASSFGRGNQPQHF. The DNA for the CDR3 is TGTGCCAGCAGCTTTGGCAGGGGTAATCAGCCCCAGCATTTT.

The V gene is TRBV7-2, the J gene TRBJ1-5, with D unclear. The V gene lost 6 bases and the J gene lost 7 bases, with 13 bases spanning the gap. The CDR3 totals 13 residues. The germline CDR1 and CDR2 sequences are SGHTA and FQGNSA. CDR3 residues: CASSYQAGQPQHF. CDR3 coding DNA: TGTGCCAGCAGTTACCAGGCGGGCCAGCCCCAGCATTTT.

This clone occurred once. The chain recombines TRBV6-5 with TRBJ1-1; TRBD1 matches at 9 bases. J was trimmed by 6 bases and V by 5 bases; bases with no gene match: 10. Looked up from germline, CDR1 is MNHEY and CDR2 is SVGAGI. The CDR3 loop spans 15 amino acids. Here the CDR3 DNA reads TGTGCCAGCAGTAAGACGACAGGGGGTTTATCTGAAGCTTTCTTT. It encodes CASSKTTGGLSEAFF.

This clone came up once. The chain's CDR3 is CASRPTSGSTGELFF. For the CDR3, the DNA is TGCGCCAGCAGACCGACTAGCGGGAGTACCGGGGAGCTGTTTTTT. V gene TRBV5-1 combines with J gene TRBJ2-2; 12 bases align to TRBD2. Germline V gene sequence: CDR1 SGHRS, CDR2 YFSETQ. The CDR3 covers 15 residues. V lost 5 bases, J lost 5 bases, and 4 bases stayed unmatched. The full variable domain, completed using reference TRBV5-1 and TRBJ2-2, is KAGVTQTPRYLIKTRGQQVTLSCSPISGHRSVSWYQQTPGQGLQFLFEYFSETQRNKGNFPGRFSGRQFSNSRSEMNVSTLELGDSALYLCASRPTSGSTGELFFGEGSRLTVL.

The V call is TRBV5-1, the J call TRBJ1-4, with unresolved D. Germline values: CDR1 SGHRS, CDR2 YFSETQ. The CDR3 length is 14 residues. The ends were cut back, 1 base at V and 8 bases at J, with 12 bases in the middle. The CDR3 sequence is CASSLSGFGEKLFF. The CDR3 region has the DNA TGCGCCAGCAGCTTGAGCGGGTTCGGAGAAAAACTGTTTTTT.

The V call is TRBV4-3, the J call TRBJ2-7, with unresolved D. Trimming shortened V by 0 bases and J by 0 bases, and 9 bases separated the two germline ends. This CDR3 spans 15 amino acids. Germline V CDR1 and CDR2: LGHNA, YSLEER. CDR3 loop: CASSQDRRSSYEQYF. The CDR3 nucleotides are TGCGCCAGCAGCCAAGATCGACGGAGCTCCTACGAGCAGTACTTC.

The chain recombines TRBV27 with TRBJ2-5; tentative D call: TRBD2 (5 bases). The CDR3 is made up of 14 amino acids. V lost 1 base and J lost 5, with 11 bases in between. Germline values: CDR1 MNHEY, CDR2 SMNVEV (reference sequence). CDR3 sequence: CASSLLSSPETQYF. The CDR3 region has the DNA TGTGCCAGCAGTTTATTATCTAGCCCGGAGACCCAGTACTTC.

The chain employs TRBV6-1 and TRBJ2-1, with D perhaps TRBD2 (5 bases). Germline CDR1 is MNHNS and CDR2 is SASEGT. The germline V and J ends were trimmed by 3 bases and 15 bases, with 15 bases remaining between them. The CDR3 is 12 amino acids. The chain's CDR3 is CASSDRRAEAFF. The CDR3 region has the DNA TGTGCCAGCAGTGATCGGCGGGCTGAGGCGTTCTTC.

DNA of the CDR3: TGTGCCAGTAGTATGACCGGGACAGGCACAGATACGCAGTATTTT. The encoded protein is CASSMTGTGTDTQYF. This chain uses TRBV19 with TRBJ2-3; the match to TRBD1 covers 7 bases. Germline CDR1 and CDR2: LNHDA and SQIVND (reference sequence). The CDR3 extends over 15 amino acids. The ends lost 3 bases at V and 1 base at J; junction bases unmatched: 4.

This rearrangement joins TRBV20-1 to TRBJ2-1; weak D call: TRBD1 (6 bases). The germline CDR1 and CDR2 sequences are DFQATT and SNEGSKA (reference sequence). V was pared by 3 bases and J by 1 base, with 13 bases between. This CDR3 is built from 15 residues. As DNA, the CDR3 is TGCAGTGCTAGTTGGGGGCTTGGGTCCTACAATGAGCAGTTCTTC. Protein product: CSASWGLGSYNEQFF.

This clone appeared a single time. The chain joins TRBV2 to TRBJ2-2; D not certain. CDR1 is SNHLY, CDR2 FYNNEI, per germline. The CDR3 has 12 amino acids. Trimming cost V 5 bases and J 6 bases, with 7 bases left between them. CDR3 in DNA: TGTGCCAGCAGTTATAGCCCCGGGGAGCTGTTTTTT. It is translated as CASSYSPGELFF.

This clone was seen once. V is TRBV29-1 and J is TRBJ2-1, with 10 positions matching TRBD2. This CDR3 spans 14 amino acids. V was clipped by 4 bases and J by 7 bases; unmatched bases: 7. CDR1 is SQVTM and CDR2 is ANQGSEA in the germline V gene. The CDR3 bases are TGCAGCGTTGGTAGGAGACTAGCGGGTAATGAGCAGTTCTTC. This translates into CSVGRRLAGNEQFF.

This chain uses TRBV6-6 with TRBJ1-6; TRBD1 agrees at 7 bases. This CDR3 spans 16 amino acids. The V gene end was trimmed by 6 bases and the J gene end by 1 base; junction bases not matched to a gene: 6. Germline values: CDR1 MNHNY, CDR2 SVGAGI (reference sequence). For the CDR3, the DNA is TGTGCCAGCAGCAACAGGGGTGGATCCTATAATTCACCCCTCCACTTT. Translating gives CASSNRGGSYNSPLHF.